This T cell receptor beta chain originates from a study of blood T cells in healthy people across ages. V gave up 1 base and J gave up 2 bases, with 8 bases separating them. Per the germline V gene, CDR1 is MGHRA and CDR2 is YSYEKL. This CDR3 has 15 amino acids. The study, taken as a whole, reports: It was not known whether donors were CMV positive (a possible confounder of expanded clonotype changes). Per million T cells, the diversity of TCR beta decreased roughly linearly as age advanced.

Healthy individuals of Caucasian origin from Russia, aged about 6 to 100, served as donors. Isolation per sample recovered at least 7 million PBMCs. A J-beta primer mix and a sample-barcoded 5' primer were used in a second PCR of roughly 6 to 11 cycles. TCRdb reanalysed the 5' RACE reads using MiXCR and keeps one entry per CDR3 protein. The sample contains around 1,700,000 distinct CDR3 sequences, roughly 28% of which appear only once. Details on this clonotype: Its antigen is not identified.

Sequencing was carried out using blood. The chain couples TRBV4-1 to TRBJ1-4; D is unresolved. The clonotype comes from a young woman in good health. CDR3 coding DNA: TGCGCCAGCAGCCAAGTGGCGTTCACTAATGAAAAACTGTTTTTT. This codes for CASSQVAFTNEKLFF.